The 32 T cell receptor beta chains listed next were all sequenced from one sample in a study of blood T cell repertoires in COVID-19. Only in-frame clones appear in the TCRdb table, and some are missing; sequencing was by immunoSEQ multiplex PCR. The table lists tens of thousands of clones, 85% to 90% of them singletons. The sequencing input was peripheral blood. Every receptor here comes from a woman aged 55-69 years with COVID-19, enrolled during active disease.

V gene TRBV15 combines with J gene TRBJ1-5; unclear D gene. Trimming took 3 bases from V and 7 from J, leaving 7 bases between them. The CDR3 has 12 residues. Germline CDR1 reads LNHNV; CDR2 reads YYDKDF (reference sequence). CDR3 protein: CATSRTEQPQHF. In nucleotides, the CDR3 is TGTGCCACCAGCAGGACTGAACAGCCCCAGCATTTT.

In its sample, this clone ranks as medium-sized. The rearrangement joins TRBV10-3 to TRBJ2-7, with TRBD1 matching 9 bases. The CDR3 runs to 15 residues. V gave up 1 base and J gave up 0 bases; unmatched junction bases: 1. Germline V gives CDR1 ENHRY, CDR2 SYGVKD. CDR3 DNA sequence: TGTGCCATCAGTGAGTGGACAGGGGCCTCCTACGAGCAGTACTTC. It encodes CAISEWTGASYEQYF.

This chain uses TRBV7-9 with TRBJ1-2; the D gene is possibly TRBD1 (6 bases). Germline CDR1 reads SEHNR; CDR2 reads FQNEAQ (reference sequence). Trimming shortened V by 0 bases and J by 7 bases, and 21 bases separated the two germline ends. The CDR3 runs 17 residues. The CDR3 is CASSLAKPGHGLGGYTF. The CDR3 bases are TGTGCCAGCAGCTTAGCGAAACCGGGACACGGGTTAGGTGGCTACACCTTC.

The rearrangement uses TRBV3-1 (or the pseudogene TRBV3-2) and TRBJ2-7, with D maybe TRBD1 (6 bases). Trimming left V 4 bases short and J 7 bases short, with 20 bases between. The CDR3 spans 15 residues. Per the germline V gene, CDR1 is LGHDT and CDR2 is YNNKEL (reference sequence). The DNA of the CDR3 is TGTGCCAGCAGCCTACTTGGGACACCCCAAAGGGAGCAGTACTTC. It yields the protein CASSLLGTPQREQYF.

This chain links TRBV7-3 with TRBJ2-3; 9 nucleotides match TRBD2. This CDR3 has 15 residues. CDR1 is SGHTA and CDR2 is FQGTGA in the germline V gene. V was pared by 3 bases and J by 4 bases, with 5 bases of the junction left unmatched. DNA of the CDR3: TGTGCCAGCAGCTTGGTTGCGGGAGGGCCAGATACGCAGTATTTT. It codes for CASSLVAGGPDTQYF. Full variable domain (outside the CDR3, taken from reference TRBV7-3 and TRBJ2-3): GAGVSQTPSNKVTEKGKYVELRCDPISGHTALYWYRQSLGQGPEFLIYFQGTGAADDSGLPNDRFFAVRPEGSVSTLKIQRTERGDSAVYLCASSLVAGGPDTQYFGPGTRLTVL.

The chain has TRBV19 and TRBJ1-5; a weak D match, TRBD1 (6 bases). There are 16 residues in the CDR3. The V and J ends lost 4 bases and 2 bases respectively, with 15 bases between them. In germline, CDR1 is LNHDA, CDR2 SQIVND (reference sequence). The CDR3 is CASSTGTKRGNQPQHF. In DNA, the CDR3 is TGTGCCAGTAGTACTGGGACAAAAAGGGGCAATCAGCCCCAGCATTTT.

This clone was observed a few times. The chain is built from TRBV24-1 and TRBJ2-1; 8 positions agree with TRBD2. The CDR3 is 16 amino acids. The V gene end was trimmed by 4 bases and the J gene end by 10 bases; junction bases not matched to a gene: 14. From germline, CDR1 is KGHDR and CDR2 SFDVKD. Here the CDR3 DNA reads TGTGCCACCAGTGACCAAGCGGGAGCGGGGGTCGTGGAGCAGTTCTTC. This translates into CATSDQAGAGVVEQFF.

The V and J genes are TRBV30 and TRBJ1-6; possibly TRBD1 for D (6 bases). CDR1 and CDR2 (germline): GTSNPN, SVGIG (reference sequence). Trimming shortened V by 2 bases and J by 6 bases, and 11 bases separated the two germline ends. The CDR3 spans 14 residues. The CDR3 nucleotides read TGTGCCTGGAGTCGGACAGCTAGTAATTCACCCCTCCACTTT. It specifies CAWSRTASNSPLHF. Full variable domain (missing parts from reference TRBV30 and TRBJ1-6): SQTIHQWPATLVQPVGSPLSLECTVEGTSNPNLYWYRQAAGRGLQLLFYSVGIGQISSEVPQNLSASRPQDRQFILSSKKLLLSDSGFYLCAWSRTASNSPLHFGNGTRLTVT.

J is TRBJ2-1 and V is TRBV30; 7 nucleotides agree with TRBD1. The trim removed 3 bases at V and 0 bases at J, leaving 11 bases unmatched. CDR3 length equals 17 residues. Germline values: CDR1 GTSNPN, CDR2 SVGIG (reference sequence). In nucleotides, the CDR3 is TGTGCCTGGAGAGCTCTTGGGACAGCAAGCTCCTACAATGAGCAGTTCTTC. Translating gives CAWRALGTASSYNEQFF.

The count of this clone is one. This chain links TRBV10-1 with TRBJ2-1; TRBD1 might be the D (5 bases). Trimming took off 4 bases at V and 9 bases at J, with 13 bases between the two ends. Germline-derived CDR1 and CDR2 are WNHNN and SYGVQD (reference sequence). The length of the CDR3 is 13 residues. CDR3 amino acids: CASSVGQRSEQFF. Written as DNA, the CDR3 is TGCGCCAGCAGTGTGGGGCAAAGGAGTGAGCAGTTCTTC.

This clone has just a few counts. This CDR3 reads CASSEGDNQPQHF. The DNA of the CDR3 is TGTGCCAGCTCCGAGGGTGACAATCAGCCCCAGCATTTT. The chain combines TRBV18 with TRBJ1-5; no firm D call. V lost 6 bases to trimming and J lost 3 bases, with 9 bases between them. CDR3 length: 13 residues. Germline V CDR1 and CDR2: KGHSH, LQKENI.

The chain joins TRBV18 to TRBJ2-2; D uncertain. From germline, CDR1 is KGHSH and CDR2 LQKENI. The V end was cut by 2 bases, the J end by 2 bases, with 6 bases between. The CDR3 length is 14 residues. CDR3 residues: CASSPIANTGELFF. The CDR3, as DNA: TGTGCCAGCTCACCAATAGCAAACACCGGGGAGCTGTTTTTT.

This clone occurred a few times. The rearrangement links TRBV2 to TRBJ1-2; 7 bases are a match to TRBD1. The V and J ends lost 7 bases and 4 bases, in that order; junction bases with no gene match: 6. CDR3 length: 13 amino acids. The germline CDR1 and CDR2 sequences are SNHLY and FYNNEI. The CDR3 here is CASTRTGIYGYTF. In DNA, the CDR3 is TGTGCCAGCACAAGGACAGGAATCTATGGCTACACCTTC.

The chain employs TRBV4-1 and TRBJ2-7; TRBD2 matches at 11 bases. Germline V gives CDR1 MGHRA, CDR2 YSYEKL. The CDR3 spans 16 residues. Trimming removed 3 bases from V and 0 bases from J; junction bases left unmatched: 4. The CDR3 loop is CASSQATSGTSYEQYF. The CDR3 DNA sequence: TGCGCCAGCAGCCAGGCGACTAGCGGGACCTCCTACGAGCAGTACTTC.

This rearrangement joins TRBV7-3 to TRBJ2-1; the match to TRBD2 covers 8 bases. The CDR3 sequence is 15 residues long. V gave up 5 bases and J gave up 7 bases; unmatched junction bases: 10. Germline lookup yields CDR1 SGHTA and CDR2 FQGTGA. The chain's CDR3 is CASSAAGGRWNEQFF. The CDR3 DNA reads TGTGCCAGCAGCGCCGCGGGGGGAAGGTGGAATGAGCAGTTCTTC.

This chain joins TRBV27 and TRBJ2-7; TRBD1 agrees at 8 bases. V gave up 6 bases and J gave up 0 bases; unmatched junction bases: 4. The CDR3 is 14 residues long. In germline, CDR1 is MNHEY, CDR2 SMNVEV (reference sequence). CDR3 in amino acids: CASSLGQVSYEQYF. CDR3 bases: TGTGCCAGCAGCTTGGGACAGGTCTCCTACGAGCAGTACTTC.

CDR3 loop: CASSVLQGHNDSNQPQHF. The CDR3 bases are TGTGCCAGCAGCGTCCTACAGGGTCACAACGATAGCAATCAGCCCCAGCATTTT. The chain recombines TRBV9 with TRBJ1-5, with D possibly being TRBD1 (6 bases). V was pared by 2 bases and J by 0 bases, with 18 bases between. The germline gives CDR1 SGDLS, CDR2 YYNGEE. The CDR3 runs 18 residues.

The CDR3 DNA sequence: TGTGCCAGCAGCTTGAGACAGGGGTACTATGGCTACACCTTC. Its protein is CASSLRQGYYGYTF. The chain joins TRBV7-8 to TRBJ1-2; 8 positions match TRBD1. V shed 3 bases and J 3 bases; nucleotides not matched to a gene: 3. This CDR3 has 14 residues. Germline CDR1 is SGHVS and CDR2 is FQNEAQ.

The V call is TRBV4-1, the J call TRBJ1-2, with TRBD1 matching over 9 bases. V was pared by 5 bases and J by 3 bases, with 4 bases of the junction left unmatched. The CDR3 totals 14 residues. Germline CDR1 is MGHRA and CDR2 is YSYEKL. CDR3 DNA: TGCGCCAGCAGCTACAGGACAGGGGACTATGGCTACACCTTC. Translated: CASSYRTGDYGYTF.

The chain couples TRBV6-5 to TRBJ1-2; D possibly corresponds to TRBD1 (6 bases). Germline lookup yields CDR1 MNHEY and CDR2 SVGAGI. V was cut by 2 bases and J by 3 bases, with 13 bases left in between. The CDR3 has 15 residues. CDR3 amino acids: CASSYEQGTYYGYTF. CDR3 DNA sequence: TGTGCCAGCAGTTACGAACAGGGAACCTACTATGGCTACACCTTC.

This chain uses TRBV7-6 with TRBJ2-7, with 9 bases fitting TRBD1. The ends lost 5 bases at V and 4 bases at J; junction bases unmatched: 24. The germline CDR1 and CDR2 sequences are SGHVS and FNYEAQ. This CDR3 is 20 amino acids long. The CDR3 loop reads CASSPAPGGEWGQGVYEQYF. The CDR3 DNA reads as TGTGCCAGCAGCCCCGCGCCGGGTGGTGAGTGGGGACAGGGAGTATACGAGCAGTACTTC.

The chain has TRBV29-1 and TRBJ2-2; maybe TRBD2 (5 bases). V lost 4 bases and J lost 5, with 11 bases in between. The length of the CDR3 is 13 residues. CDR1 is SQVTM and CDR2 is ANQGSEA in the germline V gene. CDR3 in DNA: TGCAGCGTTGTCGGGAAACAGACCGGGGAGCTGTTTTTT. The encoded protein is CSVVGKQTGELFF.

This chain connects TRBV20-1 to TRBJ2-1; 8 bases are a match to TRBD1. The CDR3 spans 16 residues. The germline V gene has CDR1 DFQATT and CDR2 SNEGSKA (reference sequence). The junction had 14 bases not matched to a gene; V was cut back by 3 bases and J by 7 bases. The CDR3 DNA reads TGCAGTGCTAGTCCACACCGGGACAGGCTGGGGAATGAGCAGTTCTTC. Translation gives CSASPHRDRLGNEQFF.

This clone is a singleton in its sample. The chain joins TRBV5-6 to TRBJ2-1; D is unresolved. Germline values: CDR1 SGHDT, CDR2 YYEEEE. There are 11 residues in the CDR3. The V and J ends lost 2 bases and 7 bases respectively, with 4 bases between them. The CDR3 DNA is TGTGCCAGCAGCTTATTAAATGAGCAGTTCTTC. Amino acids: CASSLLNEQFF.

The V gene is TRBV28, the J gene TRBJ1-2, with no clear D. Germline CDR1 reads MDHEN; CDR2 reads SYDVKM. There are 13 residues in the CDR3. The V and J ends lost 5 bases and 4 bases respectively, with 11 bases between them. The chain's CDR3 is CASSTDIIYGYTF. The CDR3 DNA sequence: TGTGCCAGCAGTACCGACATTATCTATGGCTACACCTTC.

For the CDR3, the DNA is TGTGCCAGCAGTCCAAAACTAGCGGGAGGCTCAGATACGCAGTATTTT. As protein: CASSPKLAGGSDTQYF. The genes are TRBV3-1 (or the pseudogene TRBV3-2) and TRBJ2-3, with 12 bases identical to TRBD2. Germline V gives CDR1 LGHDT, CDR2 YNNKEL (reference sequence). Losses at the gene ends were 6 bases for V and 4 bases for J; bases not matched to a gene: 8. This CDR3 region has 16 residues.

The chain combines TRBV6-5 with TRBJ2-7; TRBD1 matches 10 bases. Germline CDR1 MNHEY, CDR2 SVGAGI. CDR3 length equals 14 residues. V lost 7 bases, J lost 3 bases, and 6 bases stayed unmatched. CDR3 sequence (DNA): TGTGCCAGCAAACGGGACAGGGGAAGCTACGAGCAGTACTTC. Protein: CASKRDRGSYEQYF.

The V and J genes are TRBV9 and TRBJ2-7; TRBD2 matches at 7 bases. Germline assignment: CDR1 SGDLS and CDR2 YYNGEE. Unmatched junction bases numbered 14, after V lost 1 base and J lost 7 bases. This CDR3 region has 16 residues. The CDR3 DNA sequence: TGTGCCAGCAGCGTATCCCCGAGGGGAGGGCCTCGTGAGCAGTACTTC. Encoded protein: CASSVSPRGGPREQYF.

This clone was detected once. V usage is TRBV18 and J usage is TRBJ2-2; possible D gene TRBD2, 5 bases. This CDR3 comprises 16 residues. Trimming removed 1 base at V and 0 bases at J, with 9 bases between. The germline CDR1 and CDR2 sequences are KGHSH and LQKENI. The CDR3 DNA reads TGTGCCAGCTCACCACTTGGCGGGCCGAACACCGGGGAGCTGTTTTTT. Translation: CASSPLGGPNTGELFF.

The chain combines TRBV2 with TRBJ2-2; D gene ambiguous. This CDR3 is 13 amino acids long. Germline loops: CDR1 SNHLY, CDR2 FYNNEI. V was clipped by 4 bases and J by 5 bases, with 8 bases between them. CDR3 sequence reads: CASSGPLTGELFF. Written as DNA, the CDR3 is TGTGCCAGCAGTGGTCCCCTAACCGGGGAGCTGTTTTTT.

V and J are TRBV5-1 and TRBJ2-7; possible D gene TRBD2, 7 bases. This CDR3 region has 13 residues. Germline CDR1 SGHRS, CDR2 YFSETQ. V was shortened by 1 base and J by 3 bases, with 8 bases between the two germline ends. The CDR3 region has the DNA TGCGCCAGCAGCTTGAGGGGGGGCTACGAGCAGTACTTC. Its translation is CASSLRGGYEQYF.

This rearrangement joins TRBV9 to TRBJ1-5; 7 positions match TRBD1. Per germline, CDR1 SGDLS and CDR2 YYNGEE. With 7 bases clipped from V and 4 bases from J, the junction kept 8 bases outside the gene matches. This CDR3 has 14 residues. DNA for the CDR3: TGTGCCAGCTCGACAGGGAATTGGAATCAGCCCCAGCATTTT. Amino acids: CASSTGNWNQPQHF.